The source of this TCR beta chain is a study of blood T cell repertoires in COVID-19 (dated by TCRdb to about 2020). For the study in its entirety: Collaborator samples came from the United States, Italy and Spain and covered acute and convalescent phases of COVID-19. The prospective study material was composed of cDNA or gDNA derived from T cells, B-cell-depleted T cells, or PBMCs. Subjects who had been exposed to COVID-19, were actively infected with it, or had recovered from it provided the deeply sampled blood TCRbeta repertoires that made up the dataset. The repertoires were released in a freely available public database meant as a resource for research on the immune response to SARS-CoV-2. The samples were drawn from two sources: the first 160 participants of the ongoing ImmuneRACE study, and 1,000 to 1,500 subjects contributed by 6 global collaborators. Nearly every sample came with metadata listing a de-identified subject ID, COVID-19 status, age in years and sex. Where HLA class I and class II types were available, the types were taken from metadata supplied by the sample provider, not from assay-based typing.

TCRbeta CDR3 regions were amplified from genomic DNA by means of the immunoSEQ Assay, a bias-controlled multiplex PCR. The paper's data handling went like this. The number of nucleated cells in each sample was estimated from the amplification of reference gene primers within the assay. To quantify the absolute abundance of each unique TCRbeta CDR3 rearrangement, sequence reads were collapsed and filtered. Productive Simpson clonality was computed per sample as the square root of Simpson's diversity index over productive rearrangements. Entries here come from immuneACCESS through TCRdb and include only in-frame sequences with V and J called. Some clones fail to appear in such tables; in the studies checked, an unresolved V gene covers under half of the shortfall, and the cause of the remainder is unknown. That table supplies the V and J calls and clone size; D and trimming were determined from the DNA. The sample table lists approximately 50,000 clones, 81% of them with a count of one. Jointly, the top ten make up about 30% of the sample.

Points the paper makes about the study in general: Clinical and demographic metadata were provided uncurated, with the amount varying by source and participant.

One collaborating source in Seattle enrolled patients while the patients were actively infected and followed the patients over time throughout the course of disease. The collaborating institutions used their own protocols to collect whole blood in K2EDTA tubes. For TCRbeta analysis, collaborator samples were shipped as frozen whole blood, as isolated PBMCs, or as DNA extracted from either sample type. CDR1 and CDR2 (SGHTA, FQGNSA) derive from the germline V gene. The germline ends are 16 bases apart after V is trimmed by 0 bases and J by 2 bases. The CDR3 goes from the cysteine to the phenylalanine over 17 residues. Only CDR3 DNA is held: 51 bases, read in frame from base 1. Comments on this clone: The specificity of this receptor is unknown. No much larger clone exists at a distance of one base, and base qualities are not known.

This clonotype was sampled from a man in his 60s with COVID-19, enrolled during active disease. Sequencing used peripheral blood. The sequence is built from TRBV7-2 and TRBJ2-5; matching of 6 bases hints at TRBD2 as the D gene. DNA sequence: TGTGCCAGCAGCTTAGCGCTCGGGGCGGGGTGGCAAGAGACCCAGTACTTC. Protein translation: CASSLALGAGWQETQYF.